Below are 21 T cell receptor beta chains sequenced from a single sample in a study of T cells after yellow fever vaccination. In TCRdb, the 5' RACE reads were re-called with MiXCR into one record per CDR3 protein. The table lists approximately 250,000 distinct CDR3 sequences, roughly 3.5% of them singletons, with roughly a fifth in the top ten. The material sequenced was PBMCs, taken 15 days after the yellow fever booster vaccination. These receptors were collected from a man aged 18 to 30 who received the YFV17D yellow fever vaccine.

This clonotype was found many times. The J gene is TRBJ2-3, the V gene TRBV20-1, with TRBD1 matching over 8 bases. There are 13 residues in the CDR3. The germline V gene has CDR1 DFQATT and CDR2 SNEGSKA (reference sequence). Germline trimming cut 5 bases from V and 3 bases from J; bases unmatched to any gene: 4. The CDR3 nucleotides read TGCAGTGCTCAAGGACAGGGAACAGATACGCAGTATTTT. Amino acids: CSAQGQGTDTQYF.

This clonotype showed up many times. The rearrangement uses TRBV14 and TRBJ1-1, with 7 bases aligning to TRBD1. The CDR3 is 14 residues long. Trimming at V came to 4 bases and at J to 4 bases, leaving 6 bases not matched to a gene. The germline gives CDR1 SGHDN, CDR2 FVKESK. DNA of the CDR3: TGTGCCAGCAGCCCGCAGGGGGGTGGCACTGAAGCTTTCTTT. Translated, it gives CASSPQGGGTEAFF.

This clonotype was detected ten times or more. This rearrangement joins TRBV7-6 to TRBJ2-3; 8 nucleotides match TRBD2. V gave up 5 bases and J gave up 5 bases; unmatched junction bases: 0. The CDR3 loop spans 12 amino acids. The germline V gene encodes CDR1 SGHVS and CDR2 FNYEAQ. The CDR3 spells CASSRGGDTQYF. The CDR3 coding sequence is TGTGCCAGCAGCCGGGGGGGAGATACGCAGTATTTT.

The chain links TRBV9 to TRBJ2-3; 9 nucleotides align to TRBD1. Germline V gene sequence: CDR1 SGDLS, CDR2 YYNGEE. The CDR3 has 16 residues. Germline trimming cut 0 bases from V and 6 bases from J; bases unmatched to any gene: 8. The CDR3, as DNA: TGTGCCAGCAGCGTAGCGACAGGGGGGGCAATGGATACGCAGTATTTT. This gives the protein CASSVATGGAMDTQYF.

This clonotype was seen at least ten times. The chain carries TRBV5-4 and TRBJ1-1, with a possible D match to TRBD1 (5 bases). The CDR3 runs to 14 residues. Germline values: CDR1 SGHNT, CDR2 YYREEE (reference sequence). The germline V and J ends were trimmed by 2 bases and 2 bases, with 10 bases remaining between them. CDR3 nucleotides: TGTGCCAGCAGCTTCGGACATACCAACACTGAAGCTTTCTTT. It translates to CASSFGHTNTEAFF.

This clonotype was counted ten times or more. The rearrangement links TRBV15 to TRBJ1-5; D ambiguous. The germline CDR1 and CDR2 sequences are LNHNV and YYDKDF (reference sequence). This CDR3 is built from 14 residues. V was cut by 0 bases and J by 4 bases, with 7 bases left in between. The CDR3 DNA sequence: TGTGCCACCAGCAGAGACGGTGGGAATCAGCCCCAGCATTTT. It encodes CATSRDGGNQPQHF.

In its sample, this clonotype was seen many times. The V call is TRBV12-3 or TRBV12-4, the J call TRBJ2-1; 7 nucleotides match TRBD1. This CDR3 is built from 14 residues. V was pared by 3 bases and J by 3 bases, with 2 bases of the junction left unmatched. CDR3 in amino acids: CASSFGTDYNEQFF. Written as DNA, the CDR3 is TGTGCCAGCAGTTTTGGGACAGACTACAATGAGCAGTTCTTC.

This clonotype was seen ten or more times. The V call is TRBV5-1, the J call TRBJ2-2; no clear D gene. Trimming stripped 4 bases from V and 4 bases from J, with 14 bases between. The germline V gene encodes CDR1 SGHRS and CDR2 YFSETQ. CDR3 length: 15 residues. The CDR3 here is CASSPLYQFTGELFF. Written as DNA, the CDR3 is TGCGCCAGCAGCCCCTTATACCAGTTCACCGGGGAGCTGTTTTTT.

This clonotype was counted many times. V usage is TRBV7-3 and J usage is TRBJ2-4; 10 bases fit TRBD1. The CDR3 runs to 19 residues. Germline CDR1 and CDR2: SGHTA and FQGTGA. The V gene end was trimmed by 5 bases and the J gene end by 6 bases; junction bases not matched to a gene: 19. The CDR3, as DNA: TGTGCCAGCAGCCAGTGGACAGGGGGGGTTGAACCTGGGTTAAACATTCAGTACTTC. This translates into CASSQWTGGVEPGLNIQYF.

This clonotype was seen repeatedly, ten times or more. The chain is built from TRBV6-4 and TRBJ2-3; D not certain. This CDR3 has 13 residues. Trimming stripped 8 bases from V and 5 bases from J, with 14 bases between. Germline V gene data show CDR1 as MRHNA and CDR2 as SNTAGT. The CDR3 sequence is CASAFRSQDTQYF. CDR3 bases: TGTGCCAGCGCCTTCCGCTCCCAAGATACGCAGTATTTT.

Worth noting for this clonotype: With a much larger clone just one base away, this may be a read error. The DNA for the CDR3 is TGCAGGGGGTCGTCGAACTCTGAAGCTTTCTTT. Translating it yields CRGSSNSEAFF. The chain uses TRBV20-1 and TRBJ1-1; no clear D gene. In germline, CDR1 is DFQATT, CDR2 SNEGSKA (reference sequence). The length of the CDR3 is 11 residues.

This clonotype was picked up many times. The genes are TRBV20-1 and TRBJ1-6; a possible D gene is TRBD1 (5 bases). CDR3 length: 17 residues. Germline V gene data show CDR1 as DFQATT and CDR2 as SNEGSKA (reference sequence). The V gene lost 1 base and the J gene lost 0 bases, with 13 bases spanning the gap. CDR3 amino acids: CSARGGRGTSYNSPLHF. CDR3 DNA: TGCAGTGCTAGAGGGGGGAGAGGGACCTCCTATAATTCACCCCTCCACTTT.

In its sample, this clonotype was seen many times. The CDR3 nucleotides read TGCGCCAGCAGCCAATCCGGGACAGCGAACACTGAAGCTTTCTTT. Its translation is CASSQSGTANTEAFF. This sequence joins TRBV4-1 and TRBJ1-1, with TRBD1 matching over 7 bases. J was trimmed by 1 base and V by 2 bases; bases with no gene match: 4. CDR1 and CDR2 (germline): MGHRA, YSYEKL. The CDR3 contains 15 residues.

In its sample, this clonotype was seen a few times. A junction boundary mismatches the germline segment, possibly from a read error. J is TRBJ2-5 and V is TRBV27, with 7 bases aligning to TRBD2. This CDR3 comprises 11 residues. The germline gives CDR1 MNHEY, CDR2 SMNVEV (reference sequence). The CDR3 DNA is TGTGCCAGCAGTTTACGGACTAGGGAGGACTTC. Translated, it gives CASSLRTREDF.

The rearrangement joins TRBV5-3 to TRBJ2-3; D unclear. TRBV5-3 is designated an ORF whose function remains uncertain. The CDR3 extends over 15 amino acids. V was shortened by 2 bases and J by 3 bases, with 13 bases between the two germline ends. CDR3 protein: CARSFTTPATDTQYF. CDR3 bases: TGTGCCAGAAGCTTTACTACGCCCGCGACAGATACGCAGTATTTT.

In its sample, this clonotype was seen many times. The chain's CDR3 is CASSLRSGGSTDTQYF. The CDR3 DNA sequence: TGTGCCAGCAGCTTAAGAAGCGGGGGAAGCACAGATACGCAGTATTTT. The chain joins TRBV7-8 to TRBJ2-3, with 8 positions matching TRBD2. The CDR3 runs to 16 residues. Germline assignment: CDR1 SGHVS and CDR2 FQNEAQ. Trimming took 2 bases from V and 0 from J; bases not matched to a gene: 4. Supplemented by reference TRBV7-8 and TRBJ2-3, the full variable domain reads GAGVSQSPRYKVAKRGQDVALRCDPISGHVSLFWYQQALGQGPEFLTYFQNEAQLDKSGLPSDRFFAERPEGSVSTLKIQRTQQEDSAVYLCASSLRSGGSTDTQYFGPGTRLTVL.

This clonotype has a count of ten or more. The chain couples TRBV20-1 to TRBJ2-2, with D perhaps TRBD1 or TRBD2 (5 bases each). The germline V gene has CDR1 DFQATT and CDR2 SNEGSKA (reference sequence). V lost 6 bases to trimming and J lost 5 bases, with 19 bases between them. CDR3 length: 15 residues. CDR3 bases: TGCAGTGCAATTAACCGGGACCTAGTAACCGGGGAGCTGTTTTTT. This codes for CSAINRDLVTGELFF.

This clonotype came up many times. V is TRBV12-5 and J is TRBJ2-1, with 8 bases fitting TRBD2. The CDR3 has 13 amino acids. The ends lost 3 bases at V and 6 bases at J; junction bases unmatched: 1. CDR1 LGHNT and CDR2 FRNRAP come from the germline V gene. CDR3 sequence reads: CASGLSGGNEQFF. As DNA, the CDR3 is TGTGCTAGTGGTTTAAGCGGGGGCAATGAGCAGTTCTTC.

This clonotype was observed many times. The chain carries TRBV7-2 and TRBJ1-4; unclear D gene. From germline, CDR1 is SGHTA and CDR2 FQGNSA. The CDR3 spans 13 residues. V lost 3 bases and J 5 bases, leaving 7 bases between the germline ends. As DNA, the CDR3 is TGTGCCAGCAGCTTGCGGTACAATGAAAAACTGTTTTTT. Its protein product is CASSLRYNEKLFF.

This clonotype has at least ten counts. This chain joins TRBV7-2 and TRBJ2-5; D not resolved. The CDR3 runs 12 residues. V lost 0 bases, J lost 7 bases, and 6 bases lay in between. Germline V gene data show CDR1 as SGHTA and CDR2 as FQGNSA. The CDR3 spells CASSLAGATQYF. The CDR3 DNA reads as TGTGCCAGCAGCTTAGCAGGAGCGACCCAGTACTTC.

V gene TRBV20-1 combines with J gene TRBJ1-1, with 9 bases identical to TRBD1. This CDR3 spans 12 amino acids. J gave up 10 bases and V 4 bases, and 7 bases lay outside the gene matches. Germline V gene sequence: CDR1 DFQATT, CDR2 SNEGSKA (reference sequence). CDR3 amino acids: CSAKVQGARAFF. The CDR3 nucleotides read TGCAGTGCTAAAGTACAGGGGGCTAGAGCTTTCTTT.